The present entry profiles one T cell receptor (beta chain) with its context. This entry comes from a study of blood T cell repertoires in COVID-19. Study as a whole: Specimens from acute and convalescent COVID-19 originated in the United States, Italy and Spain. PBMCs, B-cell-depleted T cells, or T cells were the source of the cDNA or gDNA that made up the material.

Here immunoSEQ multiplex PCR was the method, and the copy in TCRdb shows in-frame clones only, minus some. Seen here are about 190,000 clones, less than 90% observed once, and the top ten hold roughly 6.6%. The CDR3 spans 16 residues. V was cut by 2 bases and J by 7 bases, with 22 bases left in between. Germline V CDR1 and CDR2: SGDLS, YYNGEE. The origin of this receptor is a woman aged 40 to 49 with acute or convalescent COVID-19. The chain combines TRBV9 with TRBJ2-7; D perhaps matches TRBD1 (6 bases). The sample was peripheral blood. The CDR3 loop reads CASSVLPRQVLSEQYF. The CDR3 DNA reads TGTGCCAGCAGCGTTCTTCCGAGACAGGTACTATCTGAGCAGTACTTC.